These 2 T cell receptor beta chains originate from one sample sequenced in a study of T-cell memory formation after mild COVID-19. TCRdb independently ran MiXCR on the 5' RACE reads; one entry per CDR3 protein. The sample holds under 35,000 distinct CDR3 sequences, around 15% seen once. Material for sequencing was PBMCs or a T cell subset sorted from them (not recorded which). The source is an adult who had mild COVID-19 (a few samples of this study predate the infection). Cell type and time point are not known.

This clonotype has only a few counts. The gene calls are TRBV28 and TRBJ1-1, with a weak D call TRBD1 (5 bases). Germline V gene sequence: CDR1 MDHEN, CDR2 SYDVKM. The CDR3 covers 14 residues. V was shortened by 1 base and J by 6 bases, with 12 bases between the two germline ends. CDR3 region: CASSLYRQGAEAFF. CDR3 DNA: TGTGCCAGCAGTTTATACAGGCAAGGCGCTGAAGCTTTCTTT.

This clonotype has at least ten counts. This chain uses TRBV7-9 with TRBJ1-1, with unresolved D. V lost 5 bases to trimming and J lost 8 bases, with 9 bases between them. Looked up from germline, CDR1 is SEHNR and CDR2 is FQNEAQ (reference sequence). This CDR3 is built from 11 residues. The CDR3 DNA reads TGTGCCAGCAGCATGCGACCCGAAGCTTTCTTT. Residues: CASSMRPEAFF.